This entry is about one TCR beta chain. Ten or more counts support this clonotype. Which antigen it targets is not known. There are no base qualities to consult, and no much larger clone falls within one base. The CDR1 and CDR2 encoded by the germline V gene (reference sequence) are LGHDT and YNNKEL. Reading from cysteine to phenylalanine, the CDR3 counts 14 amino acids. The only DNA kept is the CDR3, 42 bases in frame from the first base. The junction carries 12 bases between V and J, which are trimmed by 1 base and 8 bases respectively. The data were taken from a study of T cells in Graves' hyperthyroidism and ophthalmopathy (dated by TCRdb to between 2018 and 2021). Some background on the complete study: Peripheral blood was collected at initial diagnosis, before any treatment. To identify distinguishing TCR V-J signatures, a discovery cohort of around 100 patients was used, comprising 43 with Graves' ophthalmopathy and under 60 with stable Graves' hyperthyroidism. Prospective prediction of ophthalmopathy was tested in an independent validation cohort of some 20 hyperthyroidism patients and some 17 patients who later progressed to ophthalmopathy. The 100 discovery patients were divided at random into training and test sets in a 7:3 ratio. In about 6 Graves' hyperthyroidism patients, the study also compared T-cell repertoires from thyroid tissue with T-cell repertoires from blood. After blood sampling, hyperthyroidism patients were treated with methimazole at a starting dose of 30 mg daily, and ophthalmopathy patients were treated with high-dose intravenous methylprednisolone. The paper reports TCR Vbeta CDR3 sequencing of 135 peripheral blood samples: around 45 ophthalmopathy, about 75 hyperthyroidism and approximately 17 progressor patients. Results and caveats for the whole study, not just this receptor: Most expanded thyroid clonotypes (frequency above 0.001) were also detected in blood, a finding suggesting that blood repertoires may reflect thyroid immune responses. A 13 V-J signature model separated ophthalmopathy from stable hyperthyroidism, with just over 85% sensitivity and 81.08% specificity in cross-validation and 80%/75% in testing. Sample size was not statistically predetermined, and blinding of investigators to group allocation was not performed. In validation, the model predicted progression to ophthalmopathy with approximately 71% sensitivity and approximately 78% specificity, a median of around 6.6 months before onset.

Hyperthyroidism patients were newly diagnosed, had a disease duration of under 2 months, and were aged 18 to 65 years. Patients with uncontrolled infections, other autoimmune diseases, pregnancy or lactation were excluded. Diagnoses relied on clinical symptoms, serum thyroxine and TRAb, thyroid ultrasound and orbital computed tomography. For progressor patients, blood was drawn at the first diagnosis of hyperthyroidism, before any ophthalmopathy symptoms had appeared. Ficoll-Paque density gradient centrifugation was used to isolate PBMCs from about 10 ml of fresh peripheral blood. Patients classed as progressors first received a Graves' hyperthyroidism diagnosis and then went on to develop ophthalmopathy during follow-up. Total RNA was extracted with Trizol reagent, and quality was checked on an Agilent 2100 Bioanalyzer. Amplification of TCR beta CDR3 regions was carried out from RNA transcripts. The first round of RT-PCR for the TCR CDR3 was performed with the HTBI primer set and the Qiagen OneStep RT-PCR kit. Libraries were constructed in a second round of multiplex PCR, after which size selection and purification were carried out. Libraries were sequenced paired-end with 100 bp reads on an Illumina HiSeq2000. The original pipeline was this. Raw data were processed with SOAPnuke, discarding reads with adapters, uncalled bases, mean Phred below 15, or no exact constant-primer or identifier match. High-quality paired reads were merged with COPE v1.2.5, and unique nucleotide sequences were defined as clonotypes. MiTCR v1.1 was used to align the clonotypes against IMGT TRBV, TRBD and TRBJ reference segments. Analysis was restricted to V-J combinations with a frequency above 0.0001, which covered about 99% of repertoires. A TCS score was defined as the ratio of F50 (clonal expansion) to E x V (chaos), with BLOSUM62-based TCRdist applied between CDR3 peptides within each V-J. Welch's t-statistics and random forest reduced 450 to 600 V-J features to 13, which were used in a naive Bayes classifier (R e1071). Using fastp at Q25 and MiXCR, TCRdb reprocessed the public reads and kept productive beta chains. Each CDR3 protein gets just one entry, which takes the most common genes and DNA from the rows behind it. The V and J calls shown here were made by TCRdb, not taken from the authors' results. In this sample the table shows around 250,000 distinct CDR3 sequences, 13% to 15% of which occur a single time. 13% of the sample rests with the top ten.

The V and J genes are TRBV3-1 and TRBJ2-1; TRBD1 is a weak D gene call, 5 bases matching. The sequence derives from a woman aged 40-49 years with Graves' hyperthyroidism that later progressed to Graves' ophthalmopathy. What was sequenced was blood. The CDR3 protein sequence reads: CASSQGGRWDEQFF. The nucleotide sequence reads as follows: TGTGCCAGCAGCCAAGGGGGCCGGTGGGATGAGCAGTTCTTC.